Sequencing of this T cell receptor beta chain was carried out in a study of blood T cell repertoires in COVID-19. V was pared by 1 base and J by 3 bases, with 13 bases between. The CDR3 is 15 amino acids. CDR1 is LNHNV, CDR2 YYDKDF, per germline (reference sequence). Using immunoSEQ multiplex PCR, the repertoire was profiled, and TCRdb retains in-frame clones only, with some absent. The sample yields over 250,000 clones, about 87% seen once. Those enrolled, adults aged roughly 18 to 89 years, came from about two dozen US areas. Recovered status applied to Cohort 3 donors who had two consecutive negative PCRs. It also applied to those with clearance or with symptom resolution.

This chain links TRBV15 with TRBJ2-7, with a weak D call TRBD2 (5 bases). This sequence originates from a woman aged 18-35 years who had recovered from COVID-19. Specimen: PBMCs or T cells enriched from blood (not recorded which). As DNA, the CDR3 is TGTGCCACCAGCAGAGGGGGAGACCCGAACTACGAGCAGTACTTC. It specifies CATSRGGDPNYEQYF.